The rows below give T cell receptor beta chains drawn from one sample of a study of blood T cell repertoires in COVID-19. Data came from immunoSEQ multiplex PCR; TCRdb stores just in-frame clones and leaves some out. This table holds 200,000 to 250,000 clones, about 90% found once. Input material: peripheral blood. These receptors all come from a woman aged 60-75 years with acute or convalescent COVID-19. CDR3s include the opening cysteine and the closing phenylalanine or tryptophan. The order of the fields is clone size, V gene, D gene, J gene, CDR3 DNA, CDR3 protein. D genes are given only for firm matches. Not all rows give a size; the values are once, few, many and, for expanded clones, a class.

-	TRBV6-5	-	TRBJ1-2	TGTGCCAGCAGTTACTCTGGCCAGTCAAACTATGGCTACACCTTC	CASSYSGQSNYGYTF
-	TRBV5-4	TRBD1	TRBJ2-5	TGTGCCAGCAGCGTGCCGGGACAGATCCAAGAGACCCAGTACTTC	CASSVPGQIQETQYF
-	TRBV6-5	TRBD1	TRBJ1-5	TGTGCCAGCAGCCCGGACAGGGGGAGCAATCAGCCCCAGCATTTT	CASSPDRGSNQPQHF
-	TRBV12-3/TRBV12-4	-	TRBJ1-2	TGTGCCAGCTCCGTGCAGGATAACTATGGCTACACCTTC	CASSVQDNYGYTF
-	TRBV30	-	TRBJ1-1	TGTGCTATCCAACGGGGGAGAAACACTGAAGCTTTCTTT	CAIQRGRNTEAFF
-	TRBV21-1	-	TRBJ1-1	TGTGCCAGCAGCACGGAGTTGAACACTGAAGCTTTCTTT	CASSTELNTEAFF
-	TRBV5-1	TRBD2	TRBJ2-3	TGCGCCAGCAGCTTGACTAGCGGGGTCTTCGGGGATACGCAGTATTTT	CASSLTSGVFGDTQYF
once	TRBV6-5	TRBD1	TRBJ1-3	TGTGCCAGCACCCAGACAGGGGGAACTGGAAACACCATATATTTT	CASTQTGGTGNTIYF
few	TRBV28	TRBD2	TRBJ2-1	TGTGCCAGCAGTTACGCGGGAGGCTCCTACAATGAGCAGTTCTTC	CASSYAGGSYNEQFF
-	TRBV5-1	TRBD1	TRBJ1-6	TGCGCCAGCAGCTTAACAGGGGGCTGGGATTCACCCCTCCACTTT	CASSLTGGWDSPLHF
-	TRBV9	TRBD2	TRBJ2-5	TGTGCCAGCAGCGTTGCCGCTAGCGGGAGCTGGGAGACCCAGTACTTC	CASSVAASGSWETQYF
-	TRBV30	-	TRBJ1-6	TGTGCCTGGAGTGGAGGGACCTATAATTCACCCCTCCACTTT	CAWSGGTYNSPLHF
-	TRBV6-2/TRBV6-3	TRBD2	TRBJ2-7	TGTGCCAGCAGTCCCAGACTAGCGGGTGGGGTGACCTACGAGCAGTACTTC	CASSPRLAGGVTYEQYF
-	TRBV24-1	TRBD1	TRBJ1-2	TGTGCCACCAGTGACTTCCCAGGGGGAGGCTACACCTTC	CATSDFPGGGYTF
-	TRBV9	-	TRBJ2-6	TGTGCCAGCAGCGTAGTCCTGGGCCGCATGCCGAGCTCTGGGGCCAACGTCCTGACTTTC	CASSVVLGRMPSSGANVLTF
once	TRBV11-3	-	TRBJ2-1	TGTGCCAGCAGCTCCCAAGAGGGGGGGCACAATGAGCAGTTCTTC	CASSSQEGGHNEQFF
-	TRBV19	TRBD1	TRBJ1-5	TGTGCCAGTAGTGAGATACGGACAGGGGGCATCAATCAACCCCAGCATTTT	CASSEIRTGGINQPQHF